The 30 T cell receptor beta chains below were found in one sample sequenced in a study of T cell repertoires in cytomegalovirus infection. MiXCR was run by TCRdb on the reads, yielding one entry per CDR3 protein. Found here are 650,000 to 900,000 distinct CDR3 sequences, 32% of them singletons; the top ten hold about an eighth. The antigens of these receptors remain unknown. The sequencing used cultured CD8+ T cells from PBMCs, collected from culture after CMV antigen stimulation. Every receptor here comes from a human donor in good health (CMV status not recorded). Some clones in this sample may be carry-over from other donors' samples.

The rearrangement uses TRBV12-3 or TRBV12-4 and TRBJ2-5, with 7 bases matching TRBD1. Germline trimming cut 4 bases from V and 2 bases from J; bases unmatched to any gene: 13. CDR3 length: 17 amino acids. The CDR3 loop is CASSSSVQGPPQETQYF. CDR3 sequence (DNA): TGTGCCAGCAGTTCCTCAGTACAGGGGCCACCACAAGAGACCCAGTACTTC.

CDR3 DNA: TGTGCCGGAGTAGGTATGGAGGACCTCAACTATGGCTACACCTTC. This encodes CAGVGMEDLNYGYTF. V is TRBV7-9 and J is TRBJ1-2, with D unresolved. The CDR3 totals 15 residues. Trimming stripped 11 bases from V and 2 bases from J, with 21 bases between. Per the germline V gene, CDR1 is SEHNR and CDR2 is FQNEAQ (reference sequence). The full variable domain, rest sourced from reference TRBV7-9 and TRBJ1-2, is DTGVSQNPRHKITKRGQNVTFRCDPISEHNRLYWYRQTLGQGPEFLTYFQNEAQLEKSRLLSDRFSAERPKGSFSTLEIQRTEQGDSAMYLCAGVGMEDLNYGYTFGSGTRLTVV.

The rearrangement joins TRBV7-4 to TRBJ2-7, with TRBD2 matching 13 bases. This CDR3 is 24 amino acids long. Germline V CDR1 and CDR2: SGHVT, SQSDAQ. Trimming removed 5 bases from V and 1 base from J; junction bases left unmatched: 29. The CDR3 is CASSGKGVQLQLTSGGERSYEQYF. CDR3 DNA: TGTGCCAGCAGCGGAAAAGGAGTGCAATTACAGCTTACTAGCGGGGGGGAGAGGTCCTACGAGCAGTACTTC.

The chain carries TRBV2 and TRBJ2-7, with TRBD1 as a possible D gene (6 bases). This CDR3 is 15 amino acids long. Trimming removed 5 bases at V and 7 bases at J, with 21 bases between. Germline loops: CDR1 SNHLY, CDR2 FYNNEI. The DNA for the CDR3 is TGTGCCAGCAGTTTAGACAGGTTCCCGTTGGTGGAGCAGTACTTC. Protein: CASSLDRFPLVEQYF.

This clonotype appeared a few times. The J gene is TRBJ2-1, the V gene TRBV12-5; TRBD2 matches at 7 bases. V lost 6 bases, J lost 5 bases, and 10 bases stayed unmatched. The CDR3 has 15 amino acids. From germline, CDR1 is LGHNT and CDR2 FRNRAP. The CDR3 here is CASGPAAGRNNEQFF. The CDR3 region has the DNA TGTGCTAGTGGCCCGGCAGCGGGGAGAAACAATGAGCAGTTCTTC.

V and J are TRBV10-2 and TRBJ2-1; tentative D call: TRBD1 (6 bases). Per germline, CDR1 WSHSY and CDR2 SAAADI. Trimming pared 2 bases from V and 6 bases from J, leaving 17 bases between. There are 16 residues in the CDR3. CDR3 DNA sequence: TGCGCCAGCAGTGAGCCCGGGACATGGGGGATCAATGAGCAGTTCTTC. This encodes CASSEPGTWGINEQFF.

The chain recombines TRBV19 with TRBJ1-1; maybe TRBD1 (6 bases). Germline lookup yields CDR1 LNHDA and CDR2 SQIVND (reference sequence). Trimming took off 3 bases at V and 5 bases at J, with 13 bases between the two ends. CDR3 length equals 14 residues. DNA for the CDR3: TGTGCCAGTAGTATTTCAGGGGACTGGACTGAAGCTTTCTTT. Its protein product is CASSISGDWTEAFF.

The chain recombines TRBV6-2 or TRBV6-3 with TRBJ1-5; D is perhaps TRBD1 (6 bases). V dropped 2 bases and J dropped 7 bases, with 9 bases sitting between them. Germline V gene lookup returns CDR1 MNHEY and CDR2 SVGEGT. The CDR3 extends over 13 amino acids. The CDR3 sequence: CASSYPGTQPQHF. The CDR3 DNA reads as TGTGCCAGCAGTTACCCCGGGACACAGCCCCAGCATTTT.

This clonotype came up a few times. The gene calls are TRBV6-6 and TRBJ2-2; no definite D call. CDR1 MNHNY and CDR2 SVGAGI come from the germline V gene (reference sequence). CDR3 size: 15 residues. Trimming left V 1 base short and J 3 bases short, with 9 bases between. As DNA, the CDR3 is TGTGCCAGCAGTTACTGGGGTTCTGACACCGGGGAGCTGTTTTTT. It specifies CASSYWGSDTGELFF.

The CDR3, as DNA: TGTGCCAGCCGCGGCCTCGGAAACACCATATATTTT. It codes for CASRGLGNTIYF. The J gene is TRBJ1-3, the V gene TRBV2, with no clear D. The CDR3 covers 12 residues. Germline V gene lookup returns CDR1 SNHLY and CDR2 FYNNEI. Trimming cost V 8 bases and J 4 bases, with 9 bases left between them.

This clonotype was counted once. The chain recombines TRBV3-1 with TRBJ2-3; D is perhaps TRBD1 (6 bases). Germline assignment: CDR1 LGHDT and CDR2 YNNKEL (reference sequence). This CDR3 region has 13 residues. The V end lost 0 bases, the J end lost 8 bases, and 9 bases lay between the germline ends. As DNA, the CDR3 is TGTGCCAGCAGCCAAGATCAAGGGGGTACGCAGTATTTT. Translated: CASSQDQGGTQYF.

In its sample, this clonotype was seen a few times. This chain uses TRBV12-3 or TRBV12-4 with TRBJ2-1, with D unresolved. This CDR3 spans 11 amino acids. The V and J ends lost 6 bases and 7 bases respectively, with 7 bases between them. This CDR3 reads CASSRPNEQFF. CDR3 sequence (DNA): TGTGCCAGCAGCCGTCCGAATGAGCAGTTCTTC.

This clonotype was seen once. The V gene is TRBV6-6, the J gene TRBJ2-1; D is perhaps TRBD1 (6 bases). The CDR3 is 16 amino acids. V lost 5 bases to trimming and J lost 0 bases, with 14 bases between them. Germline V gene data show CDR1 as MNHNY and CDR2 as SVGAGI (reference sequence). As DNA, the CDR3 is TGTGCCAGCAGTACCCCAGGGGACGGCTCCTACAATGAGCAGTTCTTC. It yields the protein CASSTPGDGSYNEQFF.

The V call is TRBV6-6, the J call TRBJ1-6; TRBD1 matches 7 bases. Germline CDR1 is MNHNY and CDR2 is SVGAGI (reference sequence). V lost 0 bases, J lost 9 bases, and 14 bases stayed unmatched. The CDR3 spans 18 residues. The CDR3 nucleotides read TGTGCCAGCAGTTACTCGTCAAGGGGGCCGACCCTAATTTCACCCCTCCACTTT. It yields the protein CASSYSSRGPTLISPLHF.

The gene calls are TRBV4-3 and TRBJ2-5, with D perhaps TRBD2 (7 bases). The CDR3 length is 15 residues. Germline loops: CDR1 LGHNA, CDR2 YSLEER. The ends were cut back, 0 bases at V and 4 bases at J, with 12 bases in the middle. The CDR3 DNA is TGCGCCAGCAGCCAAGATGGGGCGGGGGCAGAGACCCAGTACTTC. Its translation: CASSQDGAGAETQYF.

This chain connects TRBV19 to TRBJ2-3, with 9 bases that match TRBD2. This CDR3 region has 15 residues. J gave up 4 bases and V 3 bases, and 5 bases lay outside the gene matches. The germline V gene has CDR1 LNHDA and CDR2 SQIVND (reference sequence). The CDR3 is CASSIAGGQADTQYF. DNA of the CDR3: TGTGCCAGTAGTATCGCGGGGGGGCAAGCAGATACGCAGTATTTT.

The chain couples TRBV7-2 to TRBJ2-1; 11 nucleotides line up with TRBD2. Germline CDR1 SGHTA, CDR2 FQGNSA. This CDR3 spans 15 amino acids. V shed 1 base and J 12 bases; nucleotides not matched to a gene: 8. As DNA, the CDR3 is TGTGCCAGCAGCTTAGAGGGTAGCGGGGGGGCCGGGCAGTTCTTC. It codes for CASSLEGSGGAGQFF.

The rearrangement links TRBV19 to TRBJ1-1; D is undetermined. Germline assignment: CDR1 LNHDA and CDR2 SQIVND (reference sequence). Trimming pared 7 bases from V and 7 bases from J, leaving 10 bases between. The CDR3 loop spans 11 amino acids. CDR3 nucleotide sequence: TGTGCCAGTACCCGGCGGGGTGAAGCTTTCTTT. Residues: CASTRRGEAFF. Looking up the rest from reference TRBV19 and TRBJ1-1 gives the full variable domain: DGGITQSPKYLFRKEGQNVTLSCEQNLNHDAMYWYRQDPGQGLRLIYYSQIVNDFQKGDIAEGYSVSREKKESFPLTVTSAQKNPTAFYLCASTRRGEAFFGQGTRLTVV.

A few counts support this clonotype. This chain connects TRBV6-5 to TRBJ1-4; D remains ambiguous. V shed 0 bases and J shed 10 bases, with 12 bases lying between them. The germline V gene has CDR1 MNHEY and CDR2 SVGAGI. The length of the CDR3 is 14 residues. CDR3 nucleotides: TGTGCCAGCAGTTACTCGATGGCAGATGGAAAACTGTTTTTT. This encodes CASSYSMADGKLFF.

Only a few counts were recorded for this clonotype. The J gene is TRBJ1-1, the V gene TRBV7-6; tentative D call: TRBD1 (5 bases). Trimming removed 5 bases at V and 1 base at J, with 17 bases between. This CDR3 is 16 amino acids long. Germline V gene sequence: CDR1 SGHVS, CDR2 FNYEAQ. The CDR3 coding sequence is TGTGCCAGCAGCCCCCCTTTTGGCAGGGAGAACACTGAAGCTTTCTTT. Translated: CASSPPFGRENTEAFF.

The rearrangement uses TRBV28 and TRBJ2-7, with 9 bases lining up with TRBD1. Germline values: CDR1 MDHEN, CDR2 SYDVKM. The CDR3 spans 14 residues. V was pared by 2 bases and J by 6 bases, with 5 bases of the junction left unmatched. DNA of the CDR3: TGTGCCAGCAGTTTACCGGGACAGGGAGGCGAGCAGTACTTC. This gives the protein CASSLPGQGGEQYF. Full variable domain (missing parts from reference TRBV28 and TRBJ2-7): DVKVTQSSRYLVKRTGEKVFLECVQDMDHENMFWYRQDPGLGLRLIYFSYDVKMKEKGDIPEGYSVSREKKERFSLILESASTNQTSMYLCASSLPGQGGEQYFGPGTRLTVT.

The rearrangement links TRBV5-3 to TRBJ2-7; TRBD1 matches 10 bases. TRBV5-3 is given ORF status, its function remaining uncertain. Trimming took 9 bases from V and 3 from J; bases not matched to a gene: 6. The CDR3 covers 13 residues. The CDR3 DNA follows: TGTGCCATTTCGGACAGGGGGATCTACGAGCAGTACTTC. Encoded protein: CAISDRGIYEQYF.

The table lists this clonotype with a few counts. The chain employs TRBV11-3 and TRBJ2-5; D could derive from TRBD1 or TRBD2 (5 bases each). The V and J ends lost 5 bases and 0 bases respectively, with 16 bases between them. The CDR3 has 16 residues. Germline V gene lookup returns CDR1 SGHNT and CDR2 YENEEA. CDR3 DNA sequence: TGTGCCAGCAGCCGAGGGGCCTCCTTATACCAAGAGACCCAGTACTTC. It specifies CASSRGASLYQETQYF.

This chain links TRBV11-1 with TRBJ2-4, with 8 bases fitting TRBD1. There are 15 residues in the CDR3. With V trimmed by 4 bases and J by 5 bases, 7 bases remained unmatched. CDR1 is SGHAT, CDR2 FQDESV, per germline (reference sequence). The CDR3 is CASSSWTGRENIQYF. DNA of the CDR3: TGTGCCAGCAGCTCCTGGACAGGGCGGGAAAACATTCAGTACTTC.

The chain carries TRBV9 and TRBJ1-1; D might be TRBD1 (5 bases). Germline CDR1 is SGDLS and CDR2 is YYNGEE. The CDR3 has 14 residues. The V end was cut by 3 bases, the J end by 4 bases, with 13 bases between. The CDR3 DNA reads as TGTGCCAGCAGCGCCTCGACAGTTCCCACTGAAGCTTTCTTT. Translated: CASSASTVPTEAFF.

About this clonotype: Being one base from a much bigger clone, this may be a read error. V is TRBV7-9 and J is TRBJ1-1, with TRBD1 identical over 7 bases. Germline lookup yields CDR1 SEHNR and CDR2 FQNEAQ (reference sequence). The CDR3 is 14 residues long. The junction had 3 bases not matched to a gene; V was cut back by 4 bases and J by 1 base. The CDR3 loop is CASSSRDRNTEAFF. The CDR3 DNA sequence: TGTGCCAGCAGCTCCCGGGACAGGAACACTGAAGCTTTCTTT.

On this clonotype itself: A much larger clone sits a single nucleotide away, making a read error possible. Lacking the conserved final phenylalanine or tryptophan, this CDR3 likely reflects a read error. This CDR3 is CASSFLGTSAGQFS. CDR3 sequence (DNA): TGTGCCAGCAGCTTCCTTGGGACGTCGGCTGGGCAGTTCTCC. V and J are TRBV7-2 and TRBJ2-1; the D gene could be TRBD1 or TRBD2 (5 bases each). Germline CDR1 and CDR2: SGHTA and FQGNSA. Trimming took 3 bases from V and 12 from J, leaving 18 bases between them. The CDR3 is made up of 14 amino acids.

This clonotype has a handful of counts. The V gene is TRBV5-6, the J gene TRBJ1-1; D is unclear. CDR1 is SGHDT and CDR2 is YYEEEE in the germline V gene. Between the trimmed V and J ends, which lost 1 base and 0 bases, there was a span of 7 bases. The CDR3 is made up of 14 amino acids. The CDR3: CASSLLKMNTEAFF. The CDR3 nucleotides read TGTGCCAGCAGCTTGCTGAAGATGAACACTGAAGCTTTCTTT.

This chain uses TRBV19 with TRBJ1-1; TRBD1 aligns across 7 bases. Trimming took 7 bases from V and 0 from J; bases not matched to a gene: 8. Germline CDR1 is LNHDA and CDR2 is SQIVND (reference sequence). The CDR3 contains 15 residues. CDR3 loop: CASTYDRVMNTEAFF. CDR3 coding DNA: TGTGCCAGTACCTACGACAGGGTCATGAACACTGAAGCTTTCTTT. Full variable domain (missing parts from reference TRBV19 and TRBJ1-1): DGGITQSPKYLFRKEGQNVTLSCEQNLNHDAMYWYRQDPGQGLRLIYYSQIVNDFQKGDIAEGYSVSREKKESFPLTVTSAQKNPTAFYLCASTYDRVMNTEAFFGQGTRLTVV.

A few counts support this clonotype. The gene calls are TRBV12-5 and TRBJ2-1; 9 bases align to TRBD1. Germline-derived CDR1 and CDR2 are LGHNT and FRNRAP. This CDR3 has 12 residues. V dropped 1 base and J dropped 14; count of bases not matched to a gene: 3. The CDR3 here is CASGLGTGEEFF. CDR3 DNA: TGTGCTAGTGGTTTGGGGACAGGGGAAGAGTTCTTC.